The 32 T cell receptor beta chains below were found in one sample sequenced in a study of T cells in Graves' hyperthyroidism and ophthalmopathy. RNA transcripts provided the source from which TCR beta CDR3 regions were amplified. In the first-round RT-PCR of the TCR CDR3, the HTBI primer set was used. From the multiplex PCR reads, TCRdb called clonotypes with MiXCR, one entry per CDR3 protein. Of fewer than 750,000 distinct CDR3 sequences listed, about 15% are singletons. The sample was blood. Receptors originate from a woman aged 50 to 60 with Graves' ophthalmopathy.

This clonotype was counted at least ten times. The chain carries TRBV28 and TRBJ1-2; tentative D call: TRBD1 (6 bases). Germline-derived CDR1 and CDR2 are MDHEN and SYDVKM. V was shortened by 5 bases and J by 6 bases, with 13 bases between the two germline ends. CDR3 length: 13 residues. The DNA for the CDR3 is TGTGCCAGCAGTGCCATATACAGGGATGGCTACACCTTC. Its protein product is CASSAIYRDGYTF.

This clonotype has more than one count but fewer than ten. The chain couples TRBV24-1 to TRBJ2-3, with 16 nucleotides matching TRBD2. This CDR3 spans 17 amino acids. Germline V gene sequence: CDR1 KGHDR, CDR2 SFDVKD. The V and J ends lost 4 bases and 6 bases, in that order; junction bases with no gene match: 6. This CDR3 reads CATSDWGLAGGKDTQYF. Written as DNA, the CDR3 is TGTGCCACCAGTGACTGGGGACTAGCGGGAGGGAAGGATACGCAGTATTTT.

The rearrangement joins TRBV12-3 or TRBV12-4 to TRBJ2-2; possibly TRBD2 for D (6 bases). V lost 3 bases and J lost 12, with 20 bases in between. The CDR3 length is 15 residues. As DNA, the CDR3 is TGTGCCAGCAGTTTTAAATCCGGGAGATCAGGGCAGCTGTTTTTT. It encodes CASSFKSGRSGQLFF.

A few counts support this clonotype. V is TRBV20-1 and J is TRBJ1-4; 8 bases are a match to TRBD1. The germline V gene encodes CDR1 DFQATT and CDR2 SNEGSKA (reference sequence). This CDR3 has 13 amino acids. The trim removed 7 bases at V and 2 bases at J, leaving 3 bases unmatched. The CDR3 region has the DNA TGCAGTGTAAGACAGGGGACTAATGAAAAACTGTTTTTT. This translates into CSVRQGTNEKLFF.

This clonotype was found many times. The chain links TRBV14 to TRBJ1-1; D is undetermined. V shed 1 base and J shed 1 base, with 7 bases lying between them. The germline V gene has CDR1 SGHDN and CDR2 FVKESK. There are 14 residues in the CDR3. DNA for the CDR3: TGTGCCAGCAGCCAAGTCAGGCGGAACACTGAAGCTTTCTTT. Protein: CASSQVRRNTEAFF.

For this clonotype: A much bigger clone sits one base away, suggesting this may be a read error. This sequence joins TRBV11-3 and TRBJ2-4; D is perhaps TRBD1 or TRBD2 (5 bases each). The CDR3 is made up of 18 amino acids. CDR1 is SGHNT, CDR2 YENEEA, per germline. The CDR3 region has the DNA TGTGCCAGCAGCTTAGATCGGTTCCGGGATCAGGGCGAAAACATTCAGTGCTTC. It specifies CASSLDRFRDQGENIQCF.

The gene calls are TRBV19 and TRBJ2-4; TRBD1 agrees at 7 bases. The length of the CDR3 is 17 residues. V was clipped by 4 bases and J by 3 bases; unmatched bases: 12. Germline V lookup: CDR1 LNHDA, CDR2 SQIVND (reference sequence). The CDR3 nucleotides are TGTGCCAGTAGTACCGGGACAGTCGGCCGTGGCAAAAACATTCAGTACTTC. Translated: CASSTGTVGRGKNIQYF.

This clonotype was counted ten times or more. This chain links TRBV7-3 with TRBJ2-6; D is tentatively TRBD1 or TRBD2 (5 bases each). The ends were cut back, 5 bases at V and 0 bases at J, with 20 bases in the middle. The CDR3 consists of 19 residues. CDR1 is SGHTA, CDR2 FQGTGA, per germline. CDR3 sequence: CASSLLPGADISGANVLTF. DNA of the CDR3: TGTGCCAGCAGCCTACTACCCGGGGCAGACATCTCTGGGGCCAACGTCCTGACTTTC.

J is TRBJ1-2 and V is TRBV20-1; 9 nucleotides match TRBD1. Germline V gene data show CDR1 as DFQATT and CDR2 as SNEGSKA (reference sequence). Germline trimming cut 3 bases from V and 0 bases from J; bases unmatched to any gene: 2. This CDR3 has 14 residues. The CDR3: CSASGDRANYGYTF. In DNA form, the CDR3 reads TGCAGTGCTAGTGGGGACAGGGCTAACTATGGCTACACCTTC.

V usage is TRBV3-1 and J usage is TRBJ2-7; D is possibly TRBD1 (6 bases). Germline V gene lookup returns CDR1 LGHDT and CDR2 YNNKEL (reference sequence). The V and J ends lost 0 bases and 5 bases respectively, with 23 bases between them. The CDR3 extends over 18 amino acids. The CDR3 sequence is CASSQDLSHGQFGNEQYF. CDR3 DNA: TGTGCCAGCAGCCAAGATCTCAGCCACGGACAGTTTGGGAACGAGCAGTACTTC.

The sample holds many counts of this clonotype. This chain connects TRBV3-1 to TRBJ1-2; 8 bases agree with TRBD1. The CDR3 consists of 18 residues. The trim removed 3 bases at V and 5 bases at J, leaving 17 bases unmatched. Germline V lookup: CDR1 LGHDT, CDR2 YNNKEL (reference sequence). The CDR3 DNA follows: TGTGCCAGCAGCCAGAGCGGACAGGGCTACGGAGGCGGGTATGGCTACACCTTC. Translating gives CASSQSGQGYGGGYGYTF. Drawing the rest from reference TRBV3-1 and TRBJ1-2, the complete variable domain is DTAVSQTPKYLVTQMGNDKSIKCEQNLGHDTMYWYKQDSKKFLKIMFSYNNKELIINETVPNRFSPKSPDKAHLNLHINSLELGDSAVYFCASSQSGQGYGGGYGYTFGSGTRLTVV.

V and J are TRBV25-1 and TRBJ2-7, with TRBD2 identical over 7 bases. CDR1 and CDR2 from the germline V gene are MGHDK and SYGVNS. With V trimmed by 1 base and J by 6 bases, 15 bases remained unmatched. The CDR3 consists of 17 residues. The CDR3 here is CASSESKAGVSVAEQYF. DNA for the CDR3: TGTGCCAGCAGTGAATCTAAGGCGGGAGTTTCCGTAGCCGAGCAGTACTTC.

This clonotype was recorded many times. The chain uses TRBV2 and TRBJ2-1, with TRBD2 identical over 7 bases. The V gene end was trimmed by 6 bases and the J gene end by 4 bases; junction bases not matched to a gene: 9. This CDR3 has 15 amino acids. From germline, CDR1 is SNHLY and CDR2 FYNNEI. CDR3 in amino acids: CASRDTQRDYNEQFF. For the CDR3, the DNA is TGTGCCAGCAGAGACACTCAGCGGGATTACAATGAGCAGTTCTTC.

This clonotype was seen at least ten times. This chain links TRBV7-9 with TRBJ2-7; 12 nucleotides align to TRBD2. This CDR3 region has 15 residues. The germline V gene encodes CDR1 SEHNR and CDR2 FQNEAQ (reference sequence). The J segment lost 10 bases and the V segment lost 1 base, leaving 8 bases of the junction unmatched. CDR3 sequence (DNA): TGTGCCAGCAGCTTAGAGTCTAGCGGGAGGGCCGTACAGTACTTC. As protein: CASSLESSGRAVQYF.

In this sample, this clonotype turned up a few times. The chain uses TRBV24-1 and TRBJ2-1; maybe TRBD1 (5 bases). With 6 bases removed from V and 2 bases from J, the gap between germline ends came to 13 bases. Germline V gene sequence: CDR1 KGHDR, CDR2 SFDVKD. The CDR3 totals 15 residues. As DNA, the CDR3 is TGTGCCACCAGTCAGGGAAAGGTGACCTACAATGAGCAGTTCTTC. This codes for CATSQGKVTYNEQFF.

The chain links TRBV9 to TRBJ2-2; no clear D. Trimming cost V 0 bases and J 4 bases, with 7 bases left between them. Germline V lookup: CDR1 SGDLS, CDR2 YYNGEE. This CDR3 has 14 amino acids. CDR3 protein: CASSVVLGTGELFF. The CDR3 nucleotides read TGTGCCAGCAGCGTAGTGTTGGGCACCGGGGAGCTGTTTTTT.

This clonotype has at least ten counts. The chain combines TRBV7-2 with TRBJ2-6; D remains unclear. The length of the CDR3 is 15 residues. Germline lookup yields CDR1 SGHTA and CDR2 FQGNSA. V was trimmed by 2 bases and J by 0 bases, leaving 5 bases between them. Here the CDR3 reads CASSLKISGANVLTF. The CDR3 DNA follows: TGTGCCAGCAGCTTAAAGATCTCTGGGGCCAACGTCCTGACTTTC.

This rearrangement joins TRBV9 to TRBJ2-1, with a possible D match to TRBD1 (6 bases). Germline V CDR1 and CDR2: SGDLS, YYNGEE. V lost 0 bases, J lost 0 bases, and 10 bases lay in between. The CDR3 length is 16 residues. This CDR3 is CASSVGGGSSYNEQFF. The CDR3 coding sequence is TGTGCCAGCAGCGTAGGAGGGGGTAGCTCCTACAATGAGCAGTTCTTC.

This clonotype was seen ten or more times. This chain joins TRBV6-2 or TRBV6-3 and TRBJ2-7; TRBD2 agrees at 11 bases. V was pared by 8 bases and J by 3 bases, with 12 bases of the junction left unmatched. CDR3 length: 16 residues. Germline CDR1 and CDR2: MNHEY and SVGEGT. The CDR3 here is CASRKTSGDKNYEQYF. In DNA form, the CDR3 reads TGTGCCAGCCGGAAGACTAGCGGGGATAAAAACTACGAGCAGTACTTC.

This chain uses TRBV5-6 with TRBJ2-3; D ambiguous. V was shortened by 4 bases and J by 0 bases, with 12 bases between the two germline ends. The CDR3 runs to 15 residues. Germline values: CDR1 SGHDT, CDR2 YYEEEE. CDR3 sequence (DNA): TGTGCCAGCAGCCCCGACCCGACTAGCACAGATACGCAGTATTTT. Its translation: CASSPDPTSTDTQYF.

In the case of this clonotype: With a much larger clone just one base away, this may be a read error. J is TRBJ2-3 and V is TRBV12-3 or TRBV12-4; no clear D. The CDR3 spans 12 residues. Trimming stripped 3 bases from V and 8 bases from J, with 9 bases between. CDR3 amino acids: CASSFGLVTQYF. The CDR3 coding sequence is TGTGCCAGCAGTTTTGGGTTGGTTACGCAGTATTTT.

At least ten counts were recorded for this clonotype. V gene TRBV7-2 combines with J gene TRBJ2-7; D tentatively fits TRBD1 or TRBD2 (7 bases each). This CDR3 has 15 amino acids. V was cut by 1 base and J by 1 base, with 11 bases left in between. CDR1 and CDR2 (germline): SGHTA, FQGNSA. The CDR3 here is CASSLDRGGSYEQYF. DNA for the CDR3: TGTGCCAGCAGCTTAGACAGGGGAGGGTCCTACGAGCAGTACTTC.

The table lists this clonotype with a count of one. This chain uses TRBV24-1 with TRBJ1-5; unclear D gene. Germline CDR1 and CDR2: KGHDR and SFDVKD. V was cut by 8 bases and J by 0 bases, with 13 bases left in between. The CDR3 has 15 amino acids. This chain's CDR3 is CATNDTRSSNQPQHF. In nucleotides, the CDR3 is TGTGCCACCAATGACACCCGGAGTAGCAATCAGCCCCAGCATTTT.

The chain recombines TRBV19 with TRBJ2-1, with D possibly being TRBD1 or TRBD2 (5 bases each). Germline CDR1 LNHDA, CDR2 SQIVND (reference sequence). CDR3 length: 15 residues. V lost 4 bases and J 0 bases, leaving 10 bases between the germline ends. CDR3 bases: TGTGCCAGTAGTAGGGCAGGGAGCTCCTACAATGAGCAGTTCTTC. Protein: CASSRAGSSYNEQFF.

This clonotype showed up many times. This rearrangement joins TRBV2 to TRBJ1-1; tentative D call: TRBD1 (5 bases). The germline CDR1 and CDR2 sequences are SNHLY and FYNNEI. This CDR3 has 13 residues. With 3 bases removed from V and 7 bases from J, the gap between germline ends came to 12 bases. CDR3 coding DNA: TGTGCCAGCAGTGACAGGGTTAAGGGTGAAGCTTTCTTT. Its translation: CASSDRVKGEAFF.

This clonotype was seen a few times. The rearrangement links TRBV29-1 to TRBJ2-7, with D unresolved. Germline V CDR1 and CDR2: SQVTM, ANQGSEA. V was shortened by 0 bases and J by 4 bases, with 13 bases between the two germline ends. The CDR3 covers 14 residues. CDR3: CSVEDLDRPYEQYF. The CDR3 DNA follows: TGCAGCGTTGAAGATCTAGACCGACCATACGAGCAGTACTTC.

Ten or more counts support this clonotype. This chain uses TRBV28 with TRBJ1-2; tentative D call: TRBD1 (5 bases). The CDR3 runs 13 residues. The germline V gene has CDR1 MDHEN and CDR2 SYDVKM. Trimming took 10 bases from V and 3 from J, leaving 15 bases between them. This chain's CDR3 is CATNVQGHYGYTF. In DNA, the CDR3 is TGTGCCACCAACGTCCAGGGCCACTATGGCTACACCTTC.

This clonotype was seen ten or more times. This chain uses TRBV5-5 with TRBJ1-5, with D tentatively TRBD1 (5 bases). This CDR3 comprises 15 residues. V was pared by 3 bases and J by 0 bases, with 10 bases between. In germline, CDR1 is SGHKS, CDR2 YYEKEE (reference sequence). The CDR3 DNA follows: TGTGCCAGCAGCTCGGACGGACATAGCAATCAGCCCCAGCATTTT. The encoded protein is CASSSDGHSNQPQHF.

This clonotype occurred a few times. CDR3 coding DNA: TGTGCCAGCAGCGTCACCACAGGGTTTGTAGATACGCAGTATTTT. Its protein product is CASSVTTGFVDTQYF. The chain has TRBV9 and TRBJ2-3; D might be TRBD1 (6 bases). The germline CDR1 and CDR2 sequences are SGDLS and YYNGEE. Trimming took 2 bases from V and 5 from J, leaving 15 bases between them. The CDR3 totals 15 residues.

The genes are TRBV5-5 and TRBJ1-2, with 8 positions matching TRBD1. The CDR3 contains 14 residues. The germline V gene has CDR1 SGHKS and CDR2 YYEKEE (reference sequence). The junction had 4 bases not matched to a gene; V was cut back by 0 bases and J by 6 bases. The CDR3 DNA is TGTGCCAGCAGCTTGGTGGACAGGGAGCATGGCTACACCTTC. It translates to CASSLVDREHGYTF.

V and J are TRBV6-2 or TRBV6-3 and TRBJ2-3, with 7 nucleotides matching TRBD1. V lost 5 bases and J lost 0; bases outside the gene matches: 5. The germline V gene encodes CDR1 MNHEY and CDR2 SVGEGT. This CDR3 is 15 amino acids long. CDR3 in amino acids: CASSKQTGSTDTQYF. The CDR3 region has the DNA TGTGCCAGCAGTAAGCAGACAGGGAGCACAGATACGCAGTATTTT.

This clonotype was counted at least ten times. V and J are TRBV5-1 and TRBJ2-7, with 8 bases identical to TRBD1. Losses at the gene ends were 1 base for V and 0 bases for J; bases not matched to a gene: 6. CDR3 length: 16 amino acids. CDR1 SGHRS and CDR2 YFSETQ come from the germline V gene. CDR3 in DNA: TGCGCCAGCAGCTTGAGGACAGGGAAAAGCTCCTACGAGCAGTACTTC. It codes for CASSLRTGKSSYEQYF.